Listed below are T cell receptor beta chains from one sample, sequenced in a study of CD8+ T cells in alopecia areata. Repertoires were generated with immunoSEQ multiplex PCR, while TCRdb's copy carries only in-frame clones and drops some. The table includes 200,000 to 250,000 clones, around three fifths detected once. Material: CD4+ T cells sorted from blood, obtained at week 0. Receptor source: a human donor with alopecia areata. The CDR3 runs from the conserved cysteine through the conserved F or W. Each record gives: CDR3 length, clone size, D gene, V gene, J gene, CDR3 DNA, CDR3 protein. The D gene is left open where the match is weak. A clone size is listed for some rows: how often the clone was seen (once, few, many), or a class if it is expanded.

length: 15; size: -; D: TRBD2; V: TRBV30; J: TRBJ2-5; DNA: TGTGCCTGGAGTTCCTGGCGGGAGGGTAGGGAGACCCAGTACTTC; CDR3: CAWSSWREGRETQYF
length: 15; size: -; D: TRBD1; V: TRBV6-6; J: TRBJ1-1; DNA: TGTGCCAGCAGCCACAACCTACAGGGGGGGGCTGAAGCTTTCTTT; CDR3: CASSHNLQGGAEAFF
length: 12; size: few; D: -; V: TRBV30; J: TRBJ1-1; DNA: TGTGCCTGGAGGCGGGGGATCACTGAAGCTTTCTTT; CDR3: CAWRRGITEAFF
length: 17; size: -; D: -; V: TRBV30; J: TRBJ2-1; DNA: TGTGCCTGGAGTCTCTTATGGACTCTTCACTCCTACAATGAGCAGTTCTTC; CDR3: CAWSLLWTLHSYNEQFF
length: 16; size: -; D: TRBD2; V: TRBV4-1; J: TRBJ2-5; DNA: TGCGCCAGCAGCCAAGGGTTACCGGGACTAGCGAGGGCCCAGTACTTC; CDR3: CASSQGLPGLARAQYF
length: 12; size: once; D: TRBD1; V: TRBV29-1; J: TRBJ2-3; DNA: TGCAGCGTTGGCCCAGGGGGAGATACGCAGTATTTT; CDR3: CSVGPGGDTQYF
length: 11; size: -; D: -; V: TRBV5-1; J: TRBJ2-1; DNA: TGCGCCAGCAGCCAGAACAATGAGCAGTTCTTC; CDR3: CASSQNNEQFF
length: 16; size: -; D: -; V: TRBV25-1; J: TRBJ2-6; DNA: TGTGCCAGCACAGGAGGACCCTCTCTGGGGGCCAACGTCCTGACTTTC; CDR3: CASTGGPSLGANVLTF
length: 14; size: -; D: -; V: TRBV7-6; J: TRBJ1-1; DNA: TGTGCCAGCAGCGAACAGGGAGGAAACACTGAAGCTTTCTTT; CDR3: CASSEQGGNTEAFF
length: 15; size: -; D: -; V: TRBV5-1; J: TRBJ1-2; DNA: TGCGCCAGCAGCTTGGCCCAAGGAGCTAACTATGGCTACACCTTC; CDR3: CASSLAQGANYGYTF
length: 15; size: -; D: -; V: TRBV7-9; J: TRBJ2-3; DNA: TGTGCCAGCAGCCCACTTGGGCAACCCACAGATACGCAGTATTTT; CDR3: CASSPLGQPTDTQYF
length: 14; size: many; D: -; V: TRBV6-6; J: TRBJ2-7; DNA: TGTGCCAGCAGTTTTACGGGAGCTCAGTACGAGCAGTACTTC; CDR3: CASSFTGAQYEQYF